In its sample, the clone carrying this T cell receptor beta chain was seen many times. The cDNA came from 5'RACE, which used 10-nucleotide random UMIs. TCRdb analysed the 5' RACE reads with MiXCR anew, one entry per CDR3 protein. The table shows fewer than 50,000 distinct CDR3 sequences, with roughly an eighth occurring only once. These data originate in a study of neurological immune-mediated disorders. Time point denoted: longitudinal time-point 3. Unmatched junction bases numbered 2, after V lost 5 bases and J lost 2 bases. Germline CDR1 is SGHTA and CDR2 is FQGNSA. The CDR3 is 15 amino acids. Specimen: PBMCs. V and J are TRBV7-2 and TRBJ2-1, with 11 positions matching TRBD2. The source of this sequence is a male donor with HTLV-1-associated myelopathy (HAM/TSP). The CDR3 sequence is CASSQTSGAYNEQFF. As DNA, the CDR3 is TGTGCCAGCAGCCAGACTAGCGGGGCCTACAATGAGCAGTTCTTC.